The T cell receptor beta chain described here comes from a study of persistence of HIV-infected CD4 T cells. Findings of the study overall: TCR analyses could not target the rare provirus-carrying CMV-responding cells. TCRbeta richness was lower in CMV- and Gag-responding cells than in anti-CD3/anti-CD28-responding cells.

Cells were stimulated with CMV-infected fibroblast lysates at roughly 10 ug/mL. Sorted nonresponding memory CD4+ T cells were CD40L-negative, CD69-negative, CD45RO-high. Donors had CD4+ T cell counts above 400 cells/uL and were CMV-seropositive. Germline-derived CDR1 and CDR2 are MNHEY and SVGAGI. Trimming left V 7 bases short and J 1 base short, with 14 bases between. This CDR3 region has 15 residues. As for this clone: Its cognate antigen is unknown.

The libraries were made with immunoSEQ version 4 in survey mode. Using immunoSEQ multiplex PCR, the repertoire was profiled, and TCRdb retains in-frame clones only, with some absent. Here the sample spans 25,000 to 35,000 clones, roughly four fifths being singletons. The starting material was CD4+ T cells sorted from PBMCs after roughly 18-hour stimulation, obtained from a patient who received antiretroviral therapy. The sequence was obtained from an adult man with HIV who was CMV-seropositive. The V gene is TRBV6-5, the J gene TRBJ1-5, with a weak D call TRBD1 (5 bases). The chain's CDR3 is CASKRGVGSNQPQHF. The DNA of the CDR3 is TGTGCCAGCAAGAGAGGGGTTGGGAGCAATCAGCCCCAGCATTTT.